Below are 2 T cell receptor beta chains sequenced from a single sample in a study of shared clonotypes between healthy human individuals. Produced via immunoSEQ multiplex PCR; TCRdb's table is partial and in-frame only. The table shows under 1,100,000 clones, with about 76% occurring only once. What was sequenced was memory CD4+ T cells sorted from blood. Stated subset: CD45RA-negative fraction. The source is a man aged 18-30 years in good health.

The chain uses TRBV10-3 and TRBJ2-1; 7 positions match TRBD2. The germline V gene has CDR1 ENHRY and CDR2 SYGVKD. The CDR3 extends over 13 amino acids. With V trimmed by 5 bases and J by 5 bases, 3 bases remained unmatched. DNA for the CDR3: TGTGCCATCAGTATGGGACTAAACAATGAGCAGTTCTTC. Amino acid sequence: CAISMGLNNEQFF.

The table lists this clone with a count of one. J is TRBJ1-3 and V is TRBV4-3; a possible D gene is TRBD1 (6 bases). The CDR3 is made up of 18 amino acids. CDR1 is LGHNA and CDR2 is YSLEER in the germline V gene. Deletions cut 0 bases from V and 1 base from J, with 16 bases between. Here the CDR3 DNA reads TGCGCCAGCAGCCAAGAAAGGGGTCAGGGGTCATCTGGAAACACCATATATTTT. Protein product: CASSQERGQGSSGNTIYF.